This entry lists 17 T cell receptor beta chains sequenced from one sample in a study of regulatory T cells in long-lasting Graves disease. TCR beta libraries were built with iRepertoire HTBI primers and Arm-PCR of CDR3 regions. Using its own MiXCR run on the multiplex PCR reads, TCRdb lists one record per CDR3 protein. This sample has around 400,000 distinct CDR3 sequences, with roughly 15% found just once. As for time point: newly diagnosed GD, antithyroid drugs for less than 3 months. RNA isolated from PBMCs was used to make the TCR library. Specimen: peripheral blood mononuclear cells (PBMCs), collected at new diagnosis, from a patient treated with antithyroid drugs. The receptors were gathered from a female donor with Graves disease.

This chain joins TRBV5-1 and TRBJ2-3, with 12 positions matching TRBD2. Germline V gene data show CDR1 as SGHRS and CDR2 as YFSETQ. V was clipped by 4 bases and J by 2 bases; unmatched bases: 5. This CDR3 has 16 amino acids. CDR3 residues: CASSEGLAGPTDTQYF. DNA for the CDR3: TGCGCCAGCAGCGAAGGACTAGCGGGACCCACAGATACGCAGTATTTT.

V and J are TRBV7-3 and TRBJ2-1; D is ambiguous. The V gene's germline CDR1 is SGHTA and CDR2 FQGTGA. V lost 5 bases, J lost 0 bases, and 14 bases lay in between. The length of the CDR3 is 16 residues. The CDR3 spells CASSKRFGSSYNEQFF. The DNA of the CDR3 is TGTGCCAGCAGCAAAAGGTTCGGAAGCTCCTACAATGAGCAGTTCTTC.

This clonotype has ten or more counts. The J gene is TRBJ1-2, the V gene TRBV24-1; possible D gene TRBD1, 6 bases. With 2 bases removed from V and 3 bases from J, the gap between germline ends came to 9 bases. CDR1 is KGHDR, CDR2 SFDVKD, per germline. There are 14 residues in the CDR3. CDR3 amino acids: CATSDSRTDYGYTF. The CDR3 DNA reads TGTGCCACCAGTGATTCCCGGACAGACTATGGCTACACCTTC.

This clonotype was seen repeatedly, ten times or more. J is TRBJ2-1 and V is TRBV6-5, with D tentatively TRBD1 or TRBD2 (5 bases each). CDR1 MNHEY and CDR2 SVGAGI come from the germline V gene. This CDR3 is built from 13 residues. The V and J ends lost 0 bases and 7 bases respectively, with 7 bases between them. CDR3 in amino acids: CASSYSRGNEQFF. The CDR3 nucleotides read TGTGCCAGCAGTTACTCGAGGGGAAATGAGCAGTTCTTC.

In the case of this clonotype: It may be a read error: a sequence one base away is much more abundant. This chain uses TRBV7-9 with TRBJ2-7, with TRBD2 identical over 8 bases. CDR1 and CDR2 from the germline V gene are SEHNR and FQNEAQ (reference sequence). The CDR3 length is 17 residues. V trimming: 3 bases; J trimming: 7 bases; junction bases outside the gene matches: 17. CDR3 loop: CASSFPNPGLGGNEQYF. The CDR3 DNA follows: TGTGCCAGCAGCTTCCCTAACCCGGGACTAGGAGGTAATGAGCAGTACTTC. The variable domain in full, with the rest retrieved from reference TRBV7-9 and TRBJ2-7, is DTGVSQNPRHKITKRGQNVTFRCDPISEHNRLYWYRQTLGQGPEFLTYFQNEAQLEKSRLLSDRFSAERPKGSFSTLEIQRTEQGDSAMYLCASSFPNPGLGGNEQYFGPGTRLTVT.

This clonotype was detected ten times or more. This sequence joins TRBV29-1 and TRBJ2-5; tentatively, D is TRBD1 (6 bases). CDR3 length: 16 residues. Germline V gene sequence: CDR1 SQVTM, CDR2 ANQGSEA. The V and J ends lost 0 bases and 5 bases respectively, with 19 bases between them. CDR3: CSVEDRGTGIRETQYF. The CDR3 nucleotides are TGCAGCGTTGAAGATCGAGGAACAGGGATAAGGGAGACCCAGTACTTC.

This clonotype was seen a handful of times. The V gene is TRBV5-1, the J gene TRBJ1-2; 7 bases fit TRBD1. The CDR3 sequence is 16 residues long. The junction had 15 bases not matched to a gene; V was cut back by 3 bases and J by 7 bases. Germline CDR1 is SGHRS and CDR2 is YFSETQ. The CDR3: CASSSQPQGEGFGYTF. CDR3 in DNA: TGCGCCAGCAGCTCGCAACCCCAGGGGGAAGGTTTTGGCTACACCTTC. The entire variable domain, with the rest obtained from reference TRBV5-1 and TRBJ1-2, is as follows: KAGVTQTPRYLIKTRGQQVTLSCSPISGHRSVSWYQQTPGQGLQFLFEYFSETQRNKGNFPGRFSGRQFSNSRSEMNVSTLELGDSALYLCASSSQPQGEGFGYTFGSGTRLTVV.

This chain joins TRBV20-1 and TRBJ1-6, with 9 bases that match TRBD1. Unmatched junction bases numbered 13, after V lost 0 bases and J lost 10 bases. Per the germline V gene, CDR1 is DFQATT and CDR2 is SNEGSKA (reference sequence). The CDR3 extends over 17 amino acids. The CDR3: CSARDSIRDRVYSPLHF. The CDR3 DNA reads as TGCAGTGCTAGAGATAGCATCCGGGACAGGGTATACTCACCCCTCCACTTT.

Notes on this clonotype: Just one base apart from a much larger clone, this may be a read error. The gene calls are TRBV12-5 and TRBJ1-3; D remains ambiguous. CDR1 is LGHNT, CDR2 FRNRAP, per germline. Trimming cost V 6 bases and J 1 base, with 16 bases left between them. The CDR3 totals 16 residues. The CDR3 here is CASGPRAQGSGNTIYF. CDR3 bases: TGTGCTAGTGGACCCCGGGCCCAAGGTTCTGGAAACACCATATATTTT.

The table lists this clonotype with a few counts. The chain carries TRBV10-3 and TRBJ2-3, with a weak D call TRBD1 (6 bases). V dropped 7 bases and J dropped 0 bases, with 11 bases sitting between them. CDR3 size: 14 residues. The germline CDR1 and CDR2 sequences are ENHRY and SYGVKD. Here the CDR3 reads CAIMTGSSTDTQYF. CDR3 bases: TGTGCCATCATGACAGGTTCTAGCACAGATACGCAGTATTTT.

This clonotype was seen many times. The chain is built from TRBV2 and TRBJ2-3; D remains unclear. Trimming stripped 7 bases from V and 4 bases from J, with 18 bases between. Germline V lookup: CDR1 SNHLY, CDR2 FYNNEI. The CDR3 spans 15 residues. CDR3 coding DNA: TGTGCCAGCATTGGTTCCGCTTTATTAGCAGATACGCAGTATTTT. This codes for CASIGSALLADTQYF.

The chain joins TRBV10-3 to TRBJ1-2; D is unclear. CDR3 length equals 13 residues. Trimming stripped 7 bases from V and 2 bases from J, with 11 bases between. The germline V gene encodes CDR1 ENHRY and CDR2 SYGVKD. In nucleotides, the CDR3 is TGTGCCATCAACCGGGCACGCAACTATGGCTACACCTTC. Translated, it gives CAINRARNYGYTF.

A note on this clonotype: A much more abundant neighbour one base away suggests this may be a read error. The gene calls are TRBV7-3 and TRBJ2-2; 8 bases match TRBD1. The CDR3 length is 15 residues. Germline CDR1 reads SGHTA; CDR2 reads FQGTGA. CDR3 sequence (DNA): TGTGCCAACAGCTTAACGTCAGGGACAGGCGGGGAGCTGTTTTTT. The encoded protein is CANSLTSGTGGELFF. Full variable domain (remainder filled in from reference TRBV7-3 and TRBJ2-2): GAGVSQTPSNKVTEKGKYVELRCDPISGHTALYWYRQSLGQGPEFLIYFQGTGAADDSGLPNDRFFAVRPEGSVSTLKIQRTERGDSAVYLCANSLTSGTGGELFFGEGSRLTVL.

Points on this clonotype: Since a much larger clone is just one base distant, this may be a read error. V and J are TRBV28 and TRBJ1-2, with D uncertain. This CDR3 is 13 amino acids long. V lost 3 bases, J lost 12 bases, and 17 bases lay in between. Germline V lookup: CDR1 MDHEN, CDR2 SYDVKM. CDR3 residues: CASSFIGPKGHTF. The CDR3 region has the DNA TGTGCCAGCAGTTTTATAGGGCCAAAGGGCCACACCTTC.

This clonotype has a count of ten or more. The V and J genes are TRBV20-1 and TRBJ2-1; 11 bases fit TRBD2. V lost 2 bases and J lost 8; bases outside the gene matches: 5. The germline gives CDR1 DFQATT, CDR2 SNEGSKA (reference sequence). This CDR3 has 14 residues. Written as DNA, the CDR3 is TGCAGTGCTAGATTAGCGGGGGGGCTCGATGAGCAGTTCTTC. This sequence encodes CSARLAGGLDEQFF.

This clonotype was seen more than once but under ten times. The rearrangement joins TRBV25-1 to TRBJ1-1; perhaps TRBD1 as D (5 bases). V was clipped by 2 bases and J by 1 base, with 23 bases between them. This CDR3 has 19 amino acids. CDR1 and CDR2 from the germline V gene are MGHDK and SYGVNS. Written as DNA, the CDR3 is TGTGCCAGCAGTGAACTAAGGAGGGGCGCAGGAACCGAGAACACTGAAGCTTTCTTT. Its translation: CASSELRRGAGTENTEAFF.

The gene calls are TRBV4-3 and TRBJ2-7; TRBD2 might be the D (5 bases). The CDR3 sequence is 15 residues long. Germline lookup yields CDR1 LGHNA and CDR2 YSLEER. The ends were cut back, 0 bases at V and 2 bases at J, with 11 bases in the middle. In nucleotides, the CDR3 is TGCGCCAGCAGCCAAGAGTCTAGCCTAACCTACGAGCAGTACTTC. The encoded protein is CASSQESSLTYEQYF.